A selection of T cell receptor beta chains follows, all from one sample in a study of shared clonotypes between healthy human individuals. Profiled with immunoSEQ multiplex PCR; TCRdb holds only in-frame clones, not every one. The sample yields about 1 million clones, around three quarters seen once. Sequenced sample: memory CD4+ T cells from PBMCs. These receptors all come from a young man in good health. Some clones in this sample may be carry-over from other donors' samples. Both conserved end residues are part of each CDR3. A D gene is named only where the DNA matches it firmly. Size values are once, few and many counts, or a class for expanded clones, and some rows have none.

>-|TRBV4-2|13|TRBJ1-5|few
CASSQDPNQPQHF
TGTGCCAGCAGCCAAGACCCAAATCAGCCCCAGCATTTT
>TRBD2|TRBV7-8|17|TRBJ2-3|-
CASSAGLAKTSTDTQYF
TGTGCCAGCAGCGCAGGACTAGCGAAAACTAGCACAGATACGCAGTATTTT
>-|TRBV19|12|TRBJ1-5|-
CASSPTHGAQHF
TGTGCCAGTAGTCCAACCCACGGGGCCCAGCATTTT
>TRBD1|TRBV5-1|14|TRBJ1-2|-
CASSSGQPGHGYTF
TGCGCCAGCAGCTCGGGACAGCCAGGGCATGGCTACACCTTC
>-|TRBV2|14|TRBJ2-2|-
CASEGTGRTGELFF
TGTGCCAGCGAGGGAACAGGGCGGACCGGGGAGCTGTTTTTT
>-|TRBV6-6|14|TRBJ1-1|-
CASSYAPLRGEAFF
TGTGCCAGCAGTTACGCGCCCTTACGGGGCGAAGCTTTCTTT
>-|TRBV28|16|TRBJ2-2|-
CASSATVLPVAGELFF
TGTGCCAGCAGTGCTACTGTACTACCTGTCGCCGGGGAGCTGTTTTTT
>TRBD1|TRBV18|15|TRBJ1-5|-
CASSPTGEVDQPQHF
TGTGCCAGCTCACCAACAGGGGAAGTGGATCAGCCCCAGCATTTT
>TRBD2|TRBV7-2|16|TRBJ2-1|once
CASSPRLAGGLGEQFF
TGTGCCAGCAGCCCTCGACTAGCGGGTGGGTTGGGTGAGCAGTTCTTC
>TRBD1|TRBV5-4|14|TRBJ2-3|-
CASSSPETGETQYF
TGTGCCAGCAGCTCGCCGGAAACAGGGGAAACGCAGTATTTT
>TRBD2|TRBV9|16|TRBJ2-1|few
CASSVGGLAGNNEQFF
TGTGCCAGCAGCGTAGGGGGACTAGCGGGAAACAATGAGCAGTTCTTC
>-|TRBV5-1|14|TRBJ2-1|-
CASSLTSSYNEQFF
TGCGCCAGCAGCTTGACTAGCTCCTACAATGAGCAGTTCTTC
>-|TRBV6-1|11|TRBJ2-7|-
CASSELSKQYF
TGTGCCAGCAGTGAACTTAGCAAGCAGTACTTC
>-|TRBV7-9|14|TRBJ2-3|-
CASSPTPSTDTQYF
TGTGCCAGCAGCCCGACCCCCAGCACAGATACGCAGTATTTT
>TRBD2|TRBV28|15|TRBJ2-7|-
CASSLSGAGEGEQYF
TGTGCCAGCAGCTTATCCGGCGCGGGGGAGGGGGAGCAGTACTTC
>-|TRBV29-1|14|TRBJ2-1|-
CSAYVGPPYNEQFF
TGCAGCGCCTATGTTGGGCCTCCCTACAATGAGCAGTTCTTC
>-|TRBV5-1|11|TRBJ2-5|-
CASSGQGDQYF
TGCGCCAGCAGCGGGCAGGGAGACCAGTACTTC
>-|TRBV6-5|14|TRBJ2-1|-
CASSYSEGSNEQFF
TGTGCCAGCAGTTACTCGGAGGGTAGCAATGAGCAGTTCTTC
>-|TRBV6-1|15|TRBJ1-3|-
CASSESAGSGNTIYF
TGTGCCAGCAGCGAATCTGCTGGCTCTGGAAACACCATATATTTT
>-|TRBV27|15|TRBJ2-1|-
CASSQGRSSYNEQFF
TGTGCCAGCAGCCAAGGCCGGAGCTCCTACAATGAGCAGTTCTTC
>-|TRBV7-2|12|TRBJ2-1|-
CASSSYRNEQFF
TGTGCCAGCAGCAGCTACAGGAATGAGCAGTTCTTC
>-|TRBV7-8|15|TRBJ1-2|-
CASSLDGPPSAGYTF
TGTGCCAGCAGCTTAGACGGACCCCCCTCGGCGGGCTACACCTTC
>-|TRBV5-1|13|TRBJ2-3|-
CASSLEGGDTQYF
TGCGCCAGCAGCTTGGAGGGTGGAGATACGCAGTATTTT
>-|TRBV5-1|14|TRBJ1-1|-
CASSLDRVNTEAFF
TGCGCCAGCAGCTTGGACCGAGTGAACACTGAAGCTTTCTTT
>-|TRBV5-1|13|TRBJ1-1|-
CASSGRDPPEAFF
TGCGCCAGCAGCGGTAGAGACCCCCCTGAAGCTTTCTTT
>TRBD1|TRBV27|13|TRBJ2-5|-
CASSPDRVGTQYF
TGTGCCAGCAGCCCAGACAGGGTTGGGACCCAGTACTTC
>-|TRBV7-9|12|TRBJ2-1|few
CASSSSGNEQFF
TGTGCCAGCAGCTCCTCTGGGAATGAGCAGTTCTTC
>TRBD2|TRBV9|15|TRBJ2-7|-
CASSVDGRAGGEQYF
TGTGCCAGCAGCGTAGACGGGAGGGCCGGTGGCGAGCAGTACTTC
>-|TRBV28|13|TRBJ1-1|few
CASRTHGGTEAFF
TGTGCCAGCAGGACCCACGGGGGCACTGAAGCTTTCTTT
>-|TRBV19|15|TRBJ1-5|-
CASSIVGGGNQPQHF
TGTGCCAGTAGTATCGTCGGGGGAGGCAATCAGCCCCAGCATTTT
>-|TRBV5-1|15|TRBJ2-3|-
CASLLRDPHTDTQYF
TGCGCCAGCCTCCTCCGGGACCCGCACACAGATACGCAGTATTTT
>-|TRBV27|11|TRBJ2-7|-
CASSSKYEQYF
TGTGCCAGCAGTTCGAAGTACGAGCAGTACTTC
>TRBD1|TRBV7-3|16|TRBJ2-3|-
CASSFNIGGRTDTQYF
TGTGCCAGCAGCTTTAATATAGGGGGCCGGACAGATACGCAGTATTTT
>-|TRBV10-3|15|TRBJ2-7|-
CAISELSGLNYEQYF
TGTGCCATCAGTGAGTTGAGCGGATTAAACTACGAGCAGTACTTC
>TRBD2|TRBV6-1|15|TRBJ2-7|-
CASSKMAGGTYEQYF
TGTGCCAGCAGTAAGATGGCGGGAGGGACCTACGAGCAGTACTTC
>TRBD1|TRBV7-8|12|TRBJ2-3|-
CASSIGQGGQYF
TGTGCCAGCAGCATCGGACAGGGTGGGCAGTATTTT
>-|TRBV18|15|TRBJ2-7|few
CASSPSIGRSYEQYF
TGTGCCAGCTCACCATCGATCGGACGCTCCTACGAGCAGTACTTC
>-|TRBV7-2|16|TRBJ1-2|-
CASSQPGPDILYGYTF
TGTGCCAGCAGCCAGCCGGGACCTGATATCCTCTATGGCTACACCTTC
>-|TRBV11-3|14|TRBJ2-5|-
CASSFRLGDSTQYF
TGTGCCAGCAGCTTCAGACTTGGGGATTCGACCCAGTACTTC
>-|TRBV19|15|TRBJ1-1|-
CASSPTPALNTEAFF
TGTGCCAGTAGTCCCACCCCGGCCCTGAACACTGAAGCTTTCTTT
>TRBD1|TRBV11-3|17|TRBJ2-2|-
CASSPSSGQAITGELFF
TGTGCCAGCAGCCCAAGTAGTGGACAGGCAATCACCGGGGAGCTGTTTTTT
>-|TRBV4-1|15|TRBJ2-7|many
CASSQALLGEREQYF
TGCGCCAGCAGCCAAGCACTTTTGGGGGAACGCGAGCAGTACTTC
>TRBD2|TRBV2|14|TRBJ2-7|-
CASPRTSGFYEQYF
TGTGCCAGCCCAAGGACTAGCGGCTTCTACGAGCAGTACTTC
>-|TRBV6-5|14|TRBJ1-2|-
CASSPMGDVYGYTF
TGTGCCAGCAGCCCTATGGGGGACGTCTATGGCTACACCTTC
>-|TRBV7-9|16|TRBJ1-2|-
CASSTGDKLKLHGYTF
TGTGCCAGCAGCACTGGGGACAAACTCAAGCTGCATGGCTACACCTTC
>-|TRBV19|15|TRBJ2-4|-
CASSRDSLAKNIQYF
TGTGCCAGTAGTCGCGACAGTCTAGCCAAAAACATTCAGTACTTC
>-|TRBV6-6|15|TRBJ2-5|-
CASSYSGGVKETQYF
TGTGCCAGCAGTTACTCGGGGGGAGTAAAAGAGACCCAGTACTTC
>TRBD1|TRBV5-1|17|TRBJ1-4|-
CASSLVQGGPVNEKLFF
TGCGCCAGCAGCTTGGTACAGGGGGGACCAGTGAATGAAAAACTGTTTTTT
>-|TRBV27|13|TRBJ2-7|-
CASGTGTPYEQYF
TGTGCCAGCGGGACGGGGACTCCTTACGAGCAGTACTTC
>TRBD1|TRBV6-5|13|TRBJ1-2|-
CASSYDRGYGYTF
TGTGCCAGCAGTTACGACAGGGGCTATGGCTACACCTTC
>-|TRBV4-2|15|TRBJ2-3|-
CASSRGGAETDTQYF
TGTGCCAGCAGCCGGGGGGGGGCCGAGACGGATACGCAGTATTTT